The 9 T cell receptor beta chains below all came from one sample that was sequenced in a study of CD8 T cells in ankylosing spondylitis. Study-wide results and limits: Eight highly homologous variants formed a TCR beta motif that appeared characteristic of ankylosing spondylitis blood.

TCRdb analysed the 5' RACE reads with MiXCR anew, one entry per CDR3 protein. The data hold 200,000 to 250,000 distinct CDR3 sequences, with about 17% observed a single time. These TCRs' antigens remain unknown. Sequencing used blood, either unsorted or a sorted T cell fraction (not recorded which). All receptors come from a male donor with ankylosing spondylitis.

V and J are TRBV3-1 and TRBJ2-1; 12 bases are a match to TRBD2. CDR1 LGHDT and CDR2 YNNKEL come from the germline V gene (reference sequence). The CDR3 extends over 16 amino acids. Trimming took 2 bases from V and 5 from J; bases not matched to a gene: 4. CDR3 in DNA: TGTGCCAGCAGCCAACCTACTAGCGGGGGGCACAATGAGCAGTTCTTC. Translating it yields CASSQPTSGGHNEQFF.

This clonotype was counted a single time. The V gene is TRBV7-9, the J gene TRBJ2-5, with unresolved D. The CDR3 covers 14 residues. Trimming shortened V by 2 bases and J by 3 bases, and 10 bases separated the two germline ends. Germline CDR1 reads SEHNR; CDR2 reads FQNEAQ (reference sequence). The CDR3 DNA reads TGTGCCAGCAGCTTAACGTATGGGGAAGAGACCCAGTACTTC. It is translated as CASSLTYGEETQYF.

In this sample, this clonotype turned up a few times. This chain uses TRBV3-1 with TRBJ2-5; TRBD2 agrees at 15 bases. CDR3 size: 18 residues. Germline values: CDR1 LGHDT, CDR2 YNNKEL (reference sequence). The ends lost 1 base at V and 0 bases at J; junction bases unmatched: 3. The CDR3 protein is CASSQAGLAGGHQETQYF. For the CDR3, the DNA is TGTGCCAGCAGCCAAGCGGGACTAGCGGGAGGTCACCAAGAGACCCAGTACTTC.

This clonotype was seen only a few times. V is TRBV7-9 and J is TRBJ1-2; TRBD1 aligns across 7 bases. After removal of 4 bases from V and 4 bases from J, the junction contained 6 bases not matched to a gene. Germline CDR1 reads SEHNR; CDR2 reads FQNEAQ (reference sequence). CDR3 size: 14 residues. This CDR3 reads CASSSQGGLYGYTF. For the CDR3, the DNA is TGTGCCAGCAGCTCTCAGGGGGGGCTCTATGGCTACACCTTC.

The rearrangement uses TRBV4-1 and TRBJ2-5; TRBD1 or TRBD2 may be the D gene (5 bases each). Trimming cost V 3 bases and J 0 bases, with 20 bases left between them. This CDR3 contains 18 residues. The germline V gene encodes CDR1 MGHRA and CDR2 YSYEKL. The CDR3 DNA is TGCGCCAGCAGCCATCCAATTACCGGGACCACGTACCAAGAGACCCAGTACTTC. Its protein is CASSHPITGTTYQETQYF.

This clonotype was counted a few times. This sequence joins TRBV7-3 and TRBJ1-6; 7 bases align to TRBD1. This CDR3 spans 19 amino acids. Trimming took 5 bases from V and 6 from J; bases not matched to a gene: 19. Per the germline V gene, CDR1 is SGHTA and CDR2 is FQGTGA. CDR3 nucleotide sequence: TGTGCCAGCAGCCTTAAACGGCCAGGGGACAGAAACCCTAATTCACCCCTCCACTTT. Amino acids: CASSLKRPGDRNPNSPLHF. The whole variable domain, filled in from reference TRBV7-3 and TRBJ1-6, reads GAGVSQTPSNKVTEKGKYVELRCDPISGHTALYWYRQSLGQGPEFLIYFQGTGAADDSGLPNDRFFAVRPEGSVSTLKIQRTERGDSAVYLCASSLKRPGDRNPNSPLHFGNGTRLTVT.

This chain connects TRBV5-1 to TRBJ2-7; the D is unclear. V was trimmed by 0 bases and J by 2 bases, leaving 9 bases between them. The CDR3 contains 14 residues. Germline assignment: CDR1 SGHRS and CDR2 YFSETQ. The CDR3: CASSLVQAPYEQYF. DNA for the CDR3: TGCGCCAGCAGCTTGGTCCAGGCCCCCTACGAGCAGTACTTC. Drawing the rest from reference TRBV5-1 and TRBJ2-7, the complete variable domain is KAGVTQTPRYLIKTRGQQVTLSCSPISGHRSVSWYQQTPGQGLQFLFEYFSETQRNKGNFPGRFSGRQFSNSRSEMNVSTLELGDSALYLCASSLVQAPYEQYFGPGTRLTVT.

This clonotype was seen ten or more times. The chain joins TRBV5-1 to TRBJ2-3, with a weak D call TRBD1 (6 bases). The CDR3 extends over 14 amino acids. The germline V gene encodes CDR1 SGHRS and CDR2 YFSETQ. Trimming pared 0 bases from V and 6 bases from J, leaving 11 bases between. CDR3 residues: CASSLVSGADTQYF. CDR3 in DNA: TGCGCCAGCAGCTTGGTTTCAGGGGCCGATACGCAGTATTTT.

This clonotype was seen ten or more times. The CDR3 sequence is CSVEAPDTQYF. Written as DNA, the CDR3 is TGCAGCGTTGAGGCCCCAGATACGCAGTATTTT. V gene TRBV29-1 combines with J gene TRBJ2-3; D unresolved. The CDR3 has 11 residues. The V gene lost 3 bases and the J gene lost 4 bases, with 5 bases spanning the gap. The V gene's germline CDR1 is SQVTM and CDR2 ANQGSEA.